A selection of T cell receptor beta chains follows, all from one sample in a study of cytomegalovirus exposure and HLA in healthy donors. Generated by immunoSEQ multiplex PCR, the TCRdb table keeps only in-frame clones and is missing some. The data show 200,000 or so clones, just over 85% seen once. The sample comprised PBMCs. The receptors were gathered from a woman aged 18-30 years in good health and CMV-seronegative. Both conserved end residues are part of each CDR3. D genes are given only for firm matches. Part of the rows lack a size; the others show once, few, many or a class for expanded clones.

TRBD1	TRBJ1-2	few	TRBV28	CASSPWTGPNYGYTF	TGTGCCAGCAGTCCCTGGACAGGTCCGAACTATGGCTACACCTTC
NA	TRBJ2-5	NA	TRBV6-5	CASSYNTGETQYF	TGTGCCAGCAGTTACAACACGGGAGAGACCCAGTACTTC
TRBD1	TRBJ1-2	NA	TRBV15	CATSRGFPDRGDYGYTF	TGTGCCACCAGCAGAGGCTTTCCGGACAGGGGGGACTATGGCTACACCTTC
NA	TRBJ2-3	NA	TRBV4-1	CASSQVETTSTDTQYF	TGCGCCAGCAGCCAAGTAGAGACAACTAGCACAGATACGCAGTATTTT
TRBD1	TRBJ1-2	NA	TRBV5-6	CASSRQGQGYGYTF	TGTGCCAGCAGCCGGCAAGGACAGGGATATGGCTACACCTTC
TRBD2	TRBJ2-1	NA	TRBV19	CASSIWGTSSYNEQFF	TGTGCCAGTAGTATCTGGGGGACTAGCTCCTACAATGAGCAGTTCTTC
NA	TRBJ2-7	NA	TRBV9	CASSAQGSQYEQYF	TGTGCCAGCAGCGCACAGGGAAGTCAGTACGAGCAGTACTTC
TRBD2	TRBJ2-7	NA	TRBV7-3	CASVVAGGPEQYF	TGTGCCTCCGTCGTAGCGGGAGGGCCCGAGCAGTACTTC
TRBD1	TRBJ2-7	NA	TRBV5-1	CASSPGQGRSYEQYF	TGCGCCAGCAGCCCGGGACAGGGCCGCTCCTACGAGCAGTACTTC
NA	TRBJ2-7	once	TRBV27	CASSFATASYEQYF	TGTGCCAGCAGTTTTGCAACAGCCAGCTACGAGCAGTACTTC
NA	TRBJ2-7	few	TRBV30	CAWTGVSYEQYF	TGTGCCTGGACCGGGGTCTCATACGAGCAGTACTTC
NA	TRBJ1-1	NA	TRBV19	CASSRVWGDTEAFF	TGTGCCAGTAGTCGGGTCTGGGGAGATACTGAAGCTTTCTTT
NA	TRBJ2-1	NA	TRBV4-2	CASSRGDEQFF	TGTGCCAGCAGCCGGGGGGACGAGCAGTTCTTC
NA	TRBJ1-3	few	TRBV6-5	CASREGLYPGNTIYF	TGTGCCAGTCGGGAAGGGCTTTATCCTGGAAACACCATATATTTT
TRBD2	TRBJ2-1	NA	TRBV19	CATRAGTYNEQFF	TGTGCCACTCGAGCGGGAACCTACAATGAGCAGTTCTTC
NA	TRBJ1-1	NA	TRBV25-1	CASSELGRNTEAFF	TGTGCCAGCAGTGAATTGGGGAGGAACACTGAAGCTTTCTTT
NA	TRBJ2-1	NA	TRBV27	CASGHPLRSYNEQFF	TGTGCCAGCGGACATCCTTTGCGGAGCTACAATGAGCAGTTCTTC
NA	TRBJ2-5	NA	TRBV1	CTSSHAFGLAPLETQYF	TGCACCAGCAGCCACGCCTTTGGTCTAGCCCCCCTAGAGACCCAGTACTTC